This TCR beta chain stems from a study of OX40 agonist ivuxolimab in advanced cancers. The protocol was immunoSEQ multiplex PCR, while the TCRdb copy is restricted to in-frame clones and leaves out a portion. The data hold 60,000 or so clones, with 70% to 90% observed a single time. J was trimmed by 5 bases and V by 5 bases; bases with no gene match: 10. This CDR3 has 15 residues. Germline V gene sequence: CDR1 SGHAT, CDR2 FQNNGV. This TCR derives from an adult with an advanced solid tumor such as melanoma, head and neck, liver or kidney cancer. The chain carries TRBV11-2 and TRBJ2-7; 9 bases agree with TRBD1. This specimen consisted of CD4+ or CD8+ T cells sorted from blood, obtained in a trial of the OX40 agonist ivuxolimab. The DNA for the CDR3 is TGTGCCAGCAGCGGGAGGGACAGGGTGACCCACGAGCAGTACTTC. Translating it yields CASSGRDRVTHEQYF.